The 19 T cell receptor beta chains given below trace back to one sample, sequenced in a study of cytomegalovirus exposure and HLA in healthy donors. The primer mix had 60 Vbeta and 13 Jbeta primers. Using immunoSEQ multiplex PCR, the repertoire was profiled, and TCRdb retains in-frame clones only, with some absent. The sample shows 120,000 or so clones, 75% to 85% of them seen only once. The sample comprised PBMCs. Receptors originate from a woman in her forties or fifties in good health and CMV-seropositive.

V usage is TRBV14 and J usage is TRBJ1-1; D perhaps matches TRBD1 (5 bases). The ends were cut back, 5 bases at V and 4 bases at J, with 14 bases in the middle. Germline V gene sequence: CDR1 SGHDN, CDR2 FVKESK. The CDR3 sequence is 14 residues long. The CDR3 DNA reads TGTGCCAGCAGCGCCCAGACGGGGGTCACTGAAGCTTTCTTT. Its protein product is CASSAQTGVTEAFF.

V gene TRBV6-6 combines with J gene TRBJ2-3, with 7 bases matching TRBD1. V gave up 5 bases and J gave up 4 bases; unmatched junction bases: 12. The CDR3 runs to 16 residues. Germline lookup yields CDR1 MNHNY and CDR2 SVGAGI (reference sequence). CDR3 sequence (DNA): TGTGCCAGCAGTAGCCTGGGACAGATTGTCCCAGATACGCAGTATTTT. Protein product: CASSSLGQIVPDTQYF.

J is TRBJ1-5 and V is TRBV5-6, with unresolved D. Per germline, CDR1 SGHDT and CDR2 YYEEEE. The CDR3 runs 16 residues. Trimming cost V 0 bases and J 5 bases, with 15 bases left between them. The CDR3 spells CASSLAGELVDQPQHF. The CDR3 DNA reads TGTGCCAGCAGCTTGGCCGGAGAGTTGGTCGATCAGCCCCAGCATTTT.

This chain connects TRBV5-5 to TRBJ2-5; 8 positions match TRBD1. From germline, CDR1 is SGHKS and CDR2 YYEKEE (reference sequence). The CDR3 extends over 13 amino acids. V trimming: 0 bases; J trimming: 7 bases; junction bases outside the gene matches: 2. The chain's CDR3 is CASSLEQGGTQYF. CDR3 nucleotide sequence: TGTGCCAGCAGCTTGGAACAGGGGGGGACCCAGTACTTC.

The CDR3 region is CASSLGTGTEKLFF. The CDR3 DNA reads as TGTGCCAGCAGCCTCGGGACAGGGACTGAAAAACTGTTTTTT. This chain joins TRBV7-6 and TRBJ1-4; 9 nucleotides line up with TRBD1. CDR1 and CDR2 from the germline V gene are SGHVS and FNYEAQ. Trimming removed 5 bases from V and 7 bases from J; junction bases left unmatched: 5. The CDR3 spans 14 residues.

This rearrangement joins TRBV23-1 to TRBJ2-7; possibly TRBD1 for D (5 bases). TRBV23-1 is reported as an ORF; its role is uncertain. The V gene lost 4 bases and the J gene lost 3 bases, with 13 bases spanning the gap. The CDR3 is 14 residues long. The CDR3, as DNA: TGCGCCAGCAGTCGGGCAGGGCACAACTACGAGCAGTACTTC. It encodes CASSRAGHNYEQYF.

The J gene is TRBJ2-1, the V gene TRBV30, with TRBD1 as a possible D gene (5 bases). V was clipped by 8 bases and J by 8 bases, with 16 bases between them. CDR1 is GTSNPN, CDR2 SVGIG, per germline (reference sequence). The length of the CDR3 is 12 residues. The chain's CDR3 is CAGSGWGDEQFF. Here the CDR3 DNA reads TGTGCCGGATCCGGGTGGGGCGATGAGCAGTTCTTC. Looking up the rest from reference TRBV30 and TRBJ2-1 gives the full variable domain: SQTIHQWPATLVQPVGSPLSLECTVEGTSNPNLYWYRQAAGRGLQLLFYSVGIGQISSEVPQNLSASRPQDRQFILSSKKLLLSDSGFYLCAGSGWGDEQFFGPGTRLTVL.

The chain has TRBV5-8 and TRBJ2-1, with D maybe TRBD1 (7 bases). The CDR3 spans 14 residues. The V gene lost 6 bases and the J gene lost 8 bases, with 18 bases spanning the gap. Germline values: CDR1 SGHTS, CDR2 YDEGEE. Here the CDR3 DNA reads TGTGCCAGCACCTCCCAGGGGGGTCGGTATGAGCAGTTCTTC. The encoded protein is CASTSQGGRYEQFF.

This clone came up a few times. This chain connects TRBV2 to TRBJ2-3; a weak D match, TRBD2 (7 bases). The CDR3 covers 17 residues. Germline-derived CDR1 and CDR2 are SNHLY and FYNNEI. V was shortened by 2 bases and J by 0 bases, with 15 bases between the two germline ends. CDR3 sequence: CASSERWRGPSTDTQYF. In nucleotides, the CDR3 is TGTGCCAGCAGTGAAAGATGGCGGGGGCCTAGCACAGATACGCAGTATTTT. The full variable domain, in which reference TRBV2 and TRBJ2-3 provide the parts outside the CDR3, is EPEVTQTPSHQVTQMGQEVILRCVPISNHLYFYWYRQILGQKVEFLVSFYNNEISEKSEIFDDQFSVERPDGSNFTLKIRSTKLEDSAMYFCASSERWRGPSTDTQYFGPGTRLTVL.

On this clone: A junction boundary mismatches the germline segment, possibly from a read error. Other DNA sequences in the same sample also yield this CDR3. V is TRBV9 and J is TRBJ1-1, with a weak D call TRBD1 (6 bases). The CDR3 covers 16 residues. Germline CDR1 is SGDLS and CDR2 is YYNGEE. The CDR3, as DNA: TGCGCCAGCAGCGTAGCAGGGGCTTCCTTGAACACTGAAGCTTTCTTT. Amino acids: CASSVAGASLNTEAFF.

The chain uses TRBV18 and TRBJ2-7; unclear D gene. The CDR3 extends over 12 amino acids. V shed 6 bases and J shed 3 bases, with 9 bases lying between them. Germline CDR1 reads KGHSH; CDR2 reads LQKENI. As DNA, the CDR3 is TGTGCCAGCTCGCTAAAGCTCTACGAGCAGTACTTC. This encodes CASSLKLYEQYF.

The gene calls are TRBV15 and TRBJ1-1; possibly TRBD1 for D (5 bases). Trimming took 2 bases from V and 1 from J, leaving 11 bases between them. The CDR3 runs 15 residues. The germline gives CDR1 LNHNV, CDR2 YYDKDF (reference sequence). The CDR3 DNA sequence: TGTGCCACCAGCAGAAACGACAGACCGAACACTGAAGCTTTCTTT. This sequence encodes CATSRNDRPNTEAFF.

This chain joins TRBV9 and TRBJ2-5; the match to TRBD2 covers 9 bases. Germline-derived CDR1 and CDR2 are SGDLS and YYNGEE. The CDR3 totals 16 residues. V lost 0 bases and J lost 5; bases outside the gene matches: 8. DNA of the CDR3: TGTGCCAGCAGCGTAGCTGCGGGAGGGCAGGGGGAGACCCAGTACTTC. It yields the protein CASSVAAGGQGETQYF.

This clone has a handful of counts. The V call is TRBV6-5, the J call TRBJ1-1, with 12 positions matching TRBD1. Germline CDR1 is MNHEY and CDR2 is SVGAGI. This CDR3 is 15 amino acids long. V shed 0 bases and J 8 bases; nucleotides not matched to a gene: 4. The CDR3 region is CASSYSAGTGGEAFF. The CDR3 bases are TGTGCCAGCAGTTACTCAGCCGGGACAGGGGGCGAAGCTTTCTTT.

In DNA form, the CDR3 reads TGTGCCAGCAGCTTACGGGGGCCGGGCGGGAGGGCCATCTACGAGCAGTACTTC. Protein: CASSLRGPGGRAIYEQYF. The chain links TRBV7-2 to TRBJ2-7, with TRBD2 matching over 9 bases. The CDR3 spans 18 residues. V lost 2 bases and J lost 3; bases outside the gene matches: 14. The germline V gene has CDR1 SGHTA and CDR2 FQGNSA.

J is TRBJ2-7 and V is TRBV25-1, with 9 nucleotides matching TRBD1. Germline CDR1 MGHDK, CDR2 SYGVNS. This CDR3 contains 15 residues. Trimming removed 4 bases from V and 6 bases from J; junction bases left unmatched: 10. CDR3 region: CASSAVSGTGSEQYF. CDR3 bases: TGTGCCAGCAGTGCCGTATCCGGGACAGGGAGCGAGCAGTACTTC.

The chain combines TRBV5-1 with TRBJ2-2; 7 bases are a match to TRBD2. The CDR3 consists of 14 residues. Losses at the gene ends were 3 bases for V and 3 bases for J; bases not matched to a gene: 2. In germline, CDR1 is SGHRS, CDR2 YFSETQ. The chain's CDR3 is CASSSLADTGELFF. The DNA of the CDR3 is TGCGCCAGCAGCTCCCTAGCGGACACCGGGGAGCTGTTTTTT. Variable domain in full (rest from reference TRBV5-1 and TRBJ2-2): KAGVTQTPRYLIKTRGQQVTLSCSPISGHRSVSWYQQTPGQGLQFLFEYFSETQRNKGNFPGRFSGRQFSNSRSEMNVSTLELGDSALYLCASSSLADTGELFFGEGSRLTVL.

CDR3 sequence: CASSKTGVEAFF. The CDR3 DNA follows: TGTGCCAGTAGTAAGACGGGGGTAGAAGCTTTCTTT. This chain joins TRBV19 and TRBJ1-1; D might be TRBD1 (5 bases). V was trimmed by 4 bases and J by 8 bases, leaving 11 bases between them. This CDR3 contains 12 residues. The germline V gene encodes CDR1 LNHDA and CDR2 SQIVND (reference sequence).

The CDR3 sequence: CASSPRDRGWNTEAFF. The CDR3 DNA follows: TGCGCCAGCAGCCCCCGGGACAGGGGGTGGAACACTGAAGCTTTCTTT. V gene TRBV4-1 combines with J gene TRBJ1-1; 11 bases fit TRBD1. With 4 bases clipped from V and 1 base from J, the junction kept 5 bases outside the gene matches. Germline assignment: CDR1 MGHRA and CDR2 YSYEKL. The CDR3 is 16 residues long.